One sample yielded the 27 T cell receptor beta chains listed below, sequenced in a study of T cell repertoires in cytomegalovirus infection. One entry per CDR3 protein, called by TCRdb with MiXCR from the reads. The sample contains about 340,000 distinct CDR3 sequences, about 29% of which appear only once. Antigens for these TCRs are unknown. The sequencing used cultured PBMCs, collected from culture after CMV antigen stimulation. Every receptor here comes from a human donor in good health (CMV status not recorded). Some clones in this sample may be carry-over from other donors' samples.

The chain has TRBV29-1 and TRBJ2-2, with 7 positions matching TRBD1. Losses at the gene ends were 7 bases for V and 3 bases for J; bases not matched to a gene: 8. Germline CDR1 reads SQVTM; CDR2 reads ANQGSEA. The CDR3 totals 14 residues. DNA for the CDR3: TGCAGCGCCGGCGACAGGGCGGACACCGGGGAGCTGTTTTTT. Protein product: CSAGDRADTGELFF.

V and J are TRBV7-9 and TRBJ2-1; D might be TRBD1 (6 bases). The CDR3 sequence is 13 residues long. CDR1 and CDR2 (germline): SEHNR, FQNEAQ (reference sequence). V dropped 5 bases and J dropped 7 bases, with 12 bases sitting between them. CDR3 nucleotides: TGTGCCAGCAGCCCGACAGGACTGAATGAGCAGTTCTTC. This gives the protein CASSPTGLNEQFF.

The V and J genes are TRBV2 and TRBJ2-1; maybe TRBD1 (6 bases). Germline CDR1 is SNHLY and CDR2 is FYNNEI. The CDR3 is made up of 15 amino acids. Deletions cut 2 bases from V and 3 bases from J, with 11 bases between. The CDR3 DNA is TGTGCCAGCAGTGAAACGCAGGGGTTCTACAATGAGCAGTTCTTC. This encodes CASSETQGFYNEQFF.

This clonotype has just a few counts. The DNA for the CDR3 is TGTGCCAGCAGCCCCAGACGGACCAACACCGGGGAGCTGTTTTTT. Its translation is CASSPRRTNTGELFF. The V gene is TRBV7-3, the J gene TRBJ2-2, with unresolved D. This CDR3 has 15 residues. Germline V CDR1 and CDR2: SGHTA, FQGTGA. Trimming took 5 bases from V and 2 from J, leaving 12 bases between them.

The V and J genes are TRBV20-1 and TRBJ2-5; no firm D call. Trimming left V 7 bases short and J 2 bases short, with 8 bases between. The V gene's germline CDR1 is DFQATT and CDR2 SNEGSKA (reference sequence). This CDR3 comprises 11 residues. The CDR3 sequence is CSGVGQETQYF. Written as DNA, the CDR3 is TGCAGTGGGGTAGGACAAGAGACCCAGTACTTC.

This clonotype was seen just once. This chain connects TRBV29-1 to TRBJ1-2, with D maybe TRBD1 (5 bases). V was shortened by 0 bases and J by 4 bases, with 12 bases between the two germline ends. CDR3 length: 14 amino acids. The germline V gene encodes CDR1 SQVTM and CDR2 ANQGSEA. This CDR3 is CSVEDGGVGYGYTF. The CDR3 nucleotides are TGCAGCGTTGAAGATGGGGGGGTAGGCTATGGCTACACCTTC.

V is TRBV20-1 and J is TRBJ2-5, with D unresolved. Trimming pared 4 bases from V and 2 bases from J, leaving 8 bases between. The CDR3 sequence is 12 residues long. Per germline, CDR1 DFQATT and CDR2 SNEGSKA (reference sequence). The CDR3: CSANGRQETQYF. DNA of the CDR3: TGCAGTGCTAACGGCAGGCAAGAGACCCAGTACTTC.

V and J are TRBV5-6 and TRBJ2-7, with 7 bases lining up with TRBD1. This CDR3 contains 13 residues. V shed 3 bases, J shed 8 bases, and the junction held 8 bases outside the gene matches. CDR1 SGHDT and CDR2 YYEEEE come from the germline V gene. The CDR3 is CASSSGTATKQYF. The CDR3 DNA reads as TGTGCCAGCAGCTCGGGGACAGCTACGAAGCAGTACTTC.

The chain combines TRBV6-1 with TRBJ2-7; tentative D call: TRBD1 (6 bases). CDR1 is MNHNS and CDR2 is SASEGT in the germline V gene. Deletions cut 2 bases from V and 3 bases from J, with 11 bases between. CDR3 length: 14 amino acids. Written as DNA, the CDR3 is TGTGCCAGCAGTGAATGGACAGAATTCTACGAGCAGTACTTC. Translated, it gives CASSEWTEFYEQYF.

The V call is TRBV7-8, the J call TRBJ2-5; a weak D match, TRBD2 (6 bases). The ends were cut back, 5 bases at V and 2 bases at J, with 24 bases in the middle. The CDR3 contains 18 residues. Germline loops: CDR1 SGHVS, CDR2 FQNEAQ. CDR3 residues: CASSPQLSYSGLQETQYF. The CDR3 bases are TGTGCCAGCAGCCCCCAATTGTCTTATAGCGGCCTTCAAGAGACCCAGTACTTC.

This clonotype has more than one count but fewer than ten. The chain links TRBV6-1 to TRBJ2-7, with 7 bases that match TRBD1. The ends lost 6 bases at V and 6 bases at J; junction bases unmatched: 2. The CDR3 runs to 11 residues. Germline CDR1 MNHNS, CDR2 SASEGT. The CDR3 sequence: CASSTGVEQYF. The CDR3, as DNA: TGTGCCAGCAGCACAGGGGTCGAGCAGTACTTC.

V and J are TRBV20-1 and TRBJ2-3; 9 bases agree with TRBD2. Trimming at V came to 0 bases and at J to 0 bases, leaving 4 bases not matched to a gene. CDR3 size: 16 residues. Germline values: CDR1 DFQATT, CDR2 SNEGSKA (reference sequence). The chain's CDR3 is CSARDTSGPSTDTQYF. The CDR3 nucleotides are TGCAGTGCTAGAGATACTAGCGGGCCTAGCACAGATACGCAGTATTTT.

This clonotype came up many times. The rearrangement uses TRBV7-2 and TRBJ2-7, with TRBD2 matching over 7 bases. J gave up 0 bases and V 6 bases, and 8 bases lay outside the gene matches. This CDR3 has 15 amino acids. From germline, CDR1 is SGHTA and CDR2 FQGNSA. The CDR3 coding sequence is TGTGCCAGCAGTCTTCTAGCGGTTAGCTCCTACGAGCAGTACTTC. As protein: CASSLLAVSSYEQYF.

The genes are TRBV7-3 and TRBJ2-3; possible D gene TRBD1, 6 bases. V was shortened by 5 bases and J by 1 base, with 16 bases between the two germline ends. CDR3 length equals 16 residues. CDR1 and CDR2 (germline): SGHTA, FQGTGA. The CDR3 here is CASSPQGWYGTDTQYF. The CDR3 DNA reads TGTGCCAGCAGCCCCCAGGGGTGGTATGGCACAGATACGCAGTATTTT.

The chain couples TRBV7-6 to TRBJ2-5, with TRBD2 matching over 13 bases. Germline CDR1 and CDR2: SGHVS and FNYEAQ. The J segment lost 1 base and the V segment lost 6 bases, leaving 2 bases of the junction unmatched. The CDR3 loop spans 15 amino acids. CDR3 nucleotides: TGTGCCAGCAGTGGACTAGCGGGGGTCCAAGAGACCCAGTACTTC. Its protein product is CASSGLAGVQETQYF.

J is TRBJ1-3 and V is TRBV11-2, with TRBD1 as a possible D gene (6 bases). Germline lookup yields CDR1 SGHAT and CDR2 FQNNGV. CDR3 length: 18 residues. The V end was cut by 1 base, the J end by 4 bases, with 20 bases between. CDR3 amino acids: CASSLGFDRSIAGNTIYF. CDR3 DNA sequence: TGTGCCAGCAGCTTAGGTTTCGACAGGTCGATTGCGGGAAACACCATATATTTT.

This chain uses TRBV28 with TRBJ2-3; D is perhaps TRBD1 (7 bases). Trimming took 10 bases from V and 6 from J, leaving 17 bases between them. The CDR3 covers 13 residues. The germline V gene encodes CDR1 MDHEN and CDR2 SYDVKM. CDR3 sequence: CATRSGGRDTQYF. CDR3 nucleotides: TGTGCCACCCGATCAGGGGGGCGTGATACGCAGTATTTT.

This clonotype was counted between two and nine times. This chain's CDR3 is CASRQRPGLAFPYNEQFF. The CDR3 DNA sequence: TGTGCCAGCAGACAAAGACCGGGACTAGCTTTCCCCTACAATGAGCAGTTCTTC. The chain links TRBV7-2 to TRBJ2-1, with TRBD2 identical over 9 bases. CDR1 and CDR2 from the germline V gene are SGHTA and FQGNSA. CDR3 length: 18 residues. Trimming took 6 bases from V and 2 from J; bases not matched to a gene: 14.

This clonotype was seen many times. The V call is TRBV7-9, the J call TRBJ2-1, with TRBD1 matching over 8 bases. Germline CDR1 is SEHNR and CDR2 is FQNEAQ (reference sequence). The CDR3 is 16 amino acids. Trimming at V came to 5 bases and at J to 7 bases, leaving 13 bases not matched to a gene. In DNA form, the CDR3 reads TGTGCCAGCAGCCCCGTCCTCCCAGGGGGCGCTAATGAGCAGTTCTTC. Its protein product is CASSPVLPGGANEQFF.

Written as DNA, the CDR3 is TGTGCCAGCAGTTTAGGCGGGAGGGCCGGGGTCACCGGGGAGCTGTTTTTT. It specifies CASSLGGRAGVTGELFF. V is TRBV12-3 or TRBV12-4 and J is TRBJ2-2, with 9 bases identical to TRBD2. The CDR3 length is 17 residues. The trim removed 1 base at V and 4 bases at J, leaving 7 bases unmatched.

The chain combines TRBV11-2 with TRBJ2-5; 7 nucleotides match TRBD2. Germline V gene sequence: CDR1 SGHAT, CDR2 FQNNGV. This CDR3 contains 14 residues. Trimming took 5 bases from V and 2 from J; bases not matched to a gene: 5. As DNA, the CDR3 is TGTGCCAGCAGCGGGACTACCTGGCAAGAGACCCAGTACTTC. This translates into CASSGTTWQETQYF.

The sample holds a few counts of this clonotype. The genes are TRBV11-2 and TRBJ1-6; unclear D gene. CDR1 is SGHAT and CDR2 is FQNNGV in the germline V gene. The germline V and J ends were trimmed by 1 base and 5 bases, with 24 bases remaining between them. The CDR3 consists of 20 residues. The CDR3 DNA is TGTGCCAGCAGCTTAGGTTCCCTGCGGGCTAGTGGGCAGAATAATTCACCCCTCCACTTT. Protein sequence: CASSLGSLRASGQNNSPLHF.

The CDR3 region has the DNA TGTGCCAGCAGTTTATACGTAAATCAGCCCCAGCATTTT. Encoded protein: CASSLYVNQPQHF. The rearrangement links TRBV12-3 or TRBV12-4 to TRBJ1-5; D is undetermined. Trimming cost V 2 bases and J 4 bases, with 6 bases left between them. This CDR3 spans 13 amino acids.

CDR3 sequence: CSATRGGLNTEAFF. The CDR3 DNA follows: TGCAGTGCTACGCGGGGGGGGTTGAACACTGAAGCTTTCTTT. The chain combines TRBV20-1 with TRBJ1-1; perhaps TRBD1 as D (5 bases). Germline V gene data show CDR1 as DFQATT and CDR2 as SNEGSKA (reference sequence). Deletions cut 4 bases from V and 0 bases from J, with 12 bases between. The CDR3 extends over 14 amino acids.

This clonotype was seen a handful of times. This sequence joins TRBV12-3 or TRBV12-4 and TRBJ2-1, with 7 bases identical to TRBD2. The junction had 8 bases not matched to a gene; V was cut back by 0 bases and J by 9 bases. The CDR3 runs to 15 residues. DNA of the CDR3: TGTGCCAGCAGTTTAGCCGGGACTACCCGCGGTGAGCAGTTCTTC. It yields the protein CASSLAGTTRGEQFF.

The chain combines TRBV2 with TRBJ2-7, with 9 bases aligning to TRBD1. Trimming took 5 bases from V and 6 from J; bases not matched to a gene: 11. The CDR3 is 15 amino acids. The germline gives CDR1 SNHLY, CDR2 FYNNEI. CDR3 bases: TGTGCCAGCAGTTCGGACAGGGGAAGGGCAGGCGAGCAGTACTTC. Its protein product is CASSSDRGRAGEQYF.

The chain uses TRBV12-3 or TRBV12-4 and TRBJ2-1; possible D gene TRBD2, 6 bases. The CDR3 loop spans 16 amino acids. Trimming cost V 4 bases and J 5 bases, with 18 bases left between them. The CDR3 DNA sequence: TGTGCCAGCAGTTCCCCTGAATGGAGGGTTGACAATGAGCAGTTCTTC. It is translated as CASSSPEWRVDNEQFF.